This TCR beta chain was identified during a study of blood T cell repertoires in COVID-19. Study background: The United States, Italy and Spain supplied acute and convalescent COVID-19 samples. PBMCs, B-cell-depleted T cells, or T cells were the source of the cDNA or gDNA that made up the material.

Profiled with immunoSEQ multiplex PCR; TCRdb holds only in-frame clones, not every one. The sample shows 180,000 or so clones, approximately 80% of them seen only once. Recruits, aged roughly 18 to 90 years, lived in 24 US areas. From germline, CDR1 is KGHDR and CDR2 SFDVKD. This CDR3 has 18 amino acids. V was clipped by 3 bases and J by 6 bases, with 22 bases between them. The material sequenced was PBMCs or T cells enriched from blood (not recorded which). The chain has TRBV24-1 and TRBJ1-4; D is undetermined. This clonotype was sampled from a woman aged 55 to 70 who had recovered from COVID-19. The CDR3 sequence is CATSDLYHGSVRDEKLFF. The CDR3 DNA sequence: TGTGCCACCAGTGATCTATACCACGGGTCGGTAAGAGATGAAAAACTGTTTTTT.